Sequencing of this T cell receptor (beta chain) was carried out in a study of CXCR3-negative and CXCR3-positive naive CD8 T cells. The study, taken as a whole, reports: For CXCR3-positive naive cells, TRB CDR3s were more hydrophobic than those of CXCR3-negative naive cells. Unlike memory cells, which differed, naive CXCR3-negative and CXCR3-positive cells had similar TRBV-TRBJ usage.

UMI-labeled TRB cDNA libraries were prepared by 5' RACE. For each CDR3 protein, TCRdb gives one entry from its re-call of the 5' RACE reads, without DNA. Its clone listing holds 150,000 to 180,000 distinct CDR3 sequences. CDR3 length: 16 residues. The germline gives CDR1 LGHNA, CDR2 YSLEER. About this clonotype itself: The antigen is undetermined.

At roughly 300,000 cells each, triplicate sorts were carried out for each CD8+ T cell subset. The chain combines TRBV4-3 with TRBJ2-2; TCRdb designates TRBD1, a call that cannot be tested without DNA. The receptor's source is a human donor in good health. Some clones in this sample may be carry-over from other donors' samples. Sequenced input: naive CXCR3+ CD8+ T cells from blood. Subset noted: CD45RO-CCR7+CD27+CD95- naive CD8+ T cells expressing CXCR3 (TNR3+). The CDR3 sequence is CASSPPTGGNTGELFF.